Each of the 13 T cell receptor beta chains below was sequenced from the same sample in a study of regulatory T cells in long-lasting Graves disease. The TCR beta library used iRepertoire HTBI primers with Arm-PCR amplification of CDR3. TCRdb itself ran the multiplex PCR reads through MiXCR, one entry per CDR3 protein. The table lists 420,000 or so distinct CDR3 sequences, about a sixth of them singletons, with roughly 23% in the top ten. Time point given: newly diagnosed GD, antithyroid drugs for less than 3 months. PBMCs were the source of the RNA used for TCR sequencing. This sample was also put to use in a study of T cells in Graves' hyperthyroidism and ophthalmopathy.

The material sequenced was peripheral blood mononuclear cells (PBMCs), taken at new diagnosis, from a patient treated with antithyroid drugs. These receptors all come from a woman aged 18-30 years with Graves disease.

This clonotype showed up just a few times. The chain couples TRBV20-1 to TRBJ1-1, with D perhaps matching TRBD1 (5 bases). V dropped 3 bases and J dropped 0 bases, with 11 bases sitting between them. In germline, CDR1 is DFQATT, CDR2 SNEGSKA (reference sequence). This CDR3 comprises 14 residues. The CDR3 DNA follows: TGCAGTGCTAGCCTCGACAGTATGAACACTGAAGCTTTCTTT. This gives the protein CSASLDSMNTEAFF.

Many counts were recorded for this clonotype. This sequence joins TRBV6-2 or TRBV6-3 and TRBJ2-3; possible D gene TRBD2, 6 bases. The CDR3 is 21 residues long. The V gene's germline CDR1 is MNHEY and CDR2 SVGEGT. V dropped 0 bases and J dropped 1 base, with 26 bases sitting between them. As DNA, the CDR3 is TGTGCCAGCAGTTACTCGAGTACAGGTTTCGCTGCTAGCGAGCGCACAGATACGCAGTATTTT. Translating gives CASSYSSTGFAASERTDTQYF.

This clonotype was found many times. The genes are TRBV7-2 and TRBJ2-7, with a weak D call TRBD2 (5 bases). Trimming removed 1 base from V and 7 bases from J, with 11 bases in between. Germline lookup yields CDR1 SGHTA and CDR2 FQGNSA. The CDR3 is 13 amino acids. The CDR3 nucleotides are TGTGCCAGCAGCTTAGTTACTAGTGGGGAGCAGTACTTC. Its translation is CASSLVTSGEQYF.

This clonotype was counted ten times or more. The chain combines TRBV7-9 with TRBJ2-7; D gene ambiguous. The CDR3 extends over 14 amino acids. The germline CDR1 and CDR2 sequences are SEHNR and FQNEAQ (reference sequence). Trimming removed 5 bases from V and 0 bases from J, with 11 bases in between. The CDR3 protein is CASSTYESSYEQYF. The DNA for the CDR3 is TGTGCCAGCAGCACTTATGAAAGCTCCTACGAGCAGTACTTC. Together with reference TRBV7-9 and TRBJ2-7, the CDR3 gives the full variable domain: DTGVSQNPRHKITKRGQNVTFRCDPISEHNRLYWYRQTLGQGPEFLTYFQNEAQLEKSRLLSDRFSAERPKGSFSTLEIQRTEQGDSAMYLCASSTYESSYEQYFGPGTRLTVT.

This clonotype was recorded many times. The V call is TRBV18, the J call TRBJ2-3; D may be TRBD1 (6 bases). V gave up 8 bases and J gave up 3 bases, with 12 bases separating them. The germline V gene encodes CDR1 KGHSH and CDR2 LQKENI. This CDR3 is 13 amino acids long. DNA of the CDR3: TGTGCCAGCAGCCCCCAGGGGACAGATACGCAGTATTTT. The encoded protein is CASSPQGTDTQYF.

The sample holds many counts of this clonotype. This chain joins TRBV12-3 or TRBV12-4 and TRBJ2-7; 14 positions agree with TRBD2. CDR3 length equals 15 residues. V lost 5 bases to trimming and J lost 6 bases; unmatched junction nucleotides: 6. Written as DNA, the CDR3 is TGTGCCAGCAGTATCGGGACTAGCGGGAGATCCGAGCAGTACTTC. It yields the protein CASSIGTSGRSEQYF.

This clonotype came up many times. The V call is TRBV20-1, the J call TRBJ2-2, with 12 positions matching TRBD2. The CDR3 runs to 18 residues. The germline CDR1 and CDR2 sequences are DFQATT and SNEGSKA (reference sequence). With V trimmed by 6 bases and J by 8 bases, 19 bases remained unmatched. The chain's CDR3 is CSARGGTRLAGVPGELFF. CDR3 nucleotides: TGCAGTGCCCGAGGAGGGACGAGACTAGCGGGAGTACCGGGGGAGCTGTTTTTT.

The table lists this clonotype with many counts. This chain joins TRBV28 and TRBJ2-3; a possible D gene is TRBD2 (5 bases). This CDR3 contains 13 residues. V dropped 3 bases and J dropped 4 bases, with 8 bases sitting between them. The germline CDR1 and CDR2 sequences are MDHEN and SYDVKM. As DNA, the CDR3 is TGTGCCAGCAGTTTCCGGGAATCAGATACGCAGTATTTT. The encoded protein is CASSFRESDTQYF.

The V gene is TRBV20-1, the J gene TRBJ1-5; 8 bases align to TRBD1. Germline V gives CDR1 DFQATT, CDR2 SNEGSKA (reference sequence). The CDR3 consists of 19 residues. Unmatched junction bases numbered 20, after V lost 1 base and J lost 6 bases. This CDR3 is CSARASGTGTWGGFQPQHF. In DNA, the CDR3 is TGCAGTGCTAGAGCTTCCGGGACAGGCACATGGGGGGGATTTCAGCCCCAGCATTTT.

The chain's CDR3 is CAWSYRSNQPQHF. CDR3 coding DNA: TGTGCCTGGAGTTACAGGAGCAATCAGCCCCAGCATTTT. The rearrangement joins TRBV30 to TRBJ1-5; TRBD1 is a possible D gene (5 bases). V gave up 2 bases and J gave up 1 base, with 6 bases separating them. From germline, CDR1 is GTSNPN and CDR2 SVGIG (reference sequence). This CDR3 is built from 13 residues.

This chain connects TRBV7-9 to TRBJ2-7; 7 nucleotides match TRBD2. With V trimmed by 6 bases and J by 6 bases, 11 bases remained unmatched. Germline loops: CDR1 SEHNR, CDR2 FQNEAQ (reference sequence). CDR3 length: 14 residues. CDR3 region: CASSSIRDYLEQYF. The CDR3 DNA reads as TGTGCCAGCAGTTCTATCCGGGACTATCTCGAGCAGTACTTC.

This clonotype was observed a handful of times. V usage is TRBV4-1 and J usage is TRBJ1-3; 7 positions agree with TRBD1. V lost 2 bases and J lost 0; bases outside the gene matches: 4. Germline CDR1 MGHRA, CDR2 YSYEKL. The CDR3 extends over 16 amino acids. CDR3: CASSQRTGDSGNTIYF. The CDR3 bases are TGCGCCAGCAGCCAACGGACAGGCGACTCTGGAAACACCATATATTTT.

The genes are TRBV14 and TRBJ2-1, with TRBD2 matching 12 bases. Germline-derived CDR1 and CDR2 are SGHDN and FVKESK. J lost 9 bases, V lost 1 base, and 13 bases had no gene match. The CDR3 sequence is 18 residues long. The CDR3 sequence is CASSQARLAGVLMGEQFF. The CDR3 DNA reads TGTGCCAGCAGCCAAGCCAGACTAGCGGGAGTCTTGATGGGTGAGCAGTTCTTC.